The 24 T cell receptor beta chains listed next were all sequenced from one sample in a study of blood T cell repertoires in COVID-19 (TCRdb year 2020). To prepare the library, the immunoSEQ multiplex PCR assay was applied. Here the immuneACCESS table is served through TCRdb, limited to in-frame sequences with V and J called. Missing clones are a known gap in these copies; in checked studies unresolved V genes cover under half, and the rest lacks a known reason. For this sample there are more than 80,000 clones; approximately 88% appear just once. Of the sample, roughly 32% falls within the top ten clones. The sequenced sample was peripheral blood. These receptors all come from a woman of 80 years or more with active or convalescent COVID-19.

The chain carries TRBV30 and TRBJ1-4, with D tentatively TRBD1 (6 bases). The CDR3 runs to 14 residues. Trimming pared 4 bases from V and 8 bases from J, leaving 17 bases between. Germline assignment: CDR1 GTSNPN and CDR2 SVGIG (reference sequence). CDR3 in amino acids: CAWKWGRGTEKLFF. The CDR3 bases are TGTGCCTGGAAATGGGGCCGAGGGACAGAAAAACTGTTTTTT.

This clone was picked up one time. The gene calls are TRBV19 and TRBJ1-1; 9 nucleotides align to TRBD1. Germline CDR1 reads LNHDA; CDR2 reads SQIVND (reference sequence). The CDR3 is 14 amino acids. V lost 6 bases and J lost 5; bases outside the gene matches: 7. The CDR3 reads CASSQGQGSTEAFF. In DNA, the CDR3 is TGTGCCAGTAGCCAGGGACAGGGCTCGACTGAAGCTTTCTTT.

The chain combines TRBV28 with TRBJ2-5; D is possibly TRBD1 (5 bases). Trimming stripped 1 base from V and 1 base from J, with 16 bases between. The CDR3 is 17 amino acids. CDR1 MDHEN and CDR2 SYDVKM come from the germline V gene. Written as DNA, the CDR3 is TGTGCCAGCAGTTTATATCGCAGAACAGGTTCCCAAGAGACCCAGTACTTC. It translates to CASSLYRRTGSQETQYF.

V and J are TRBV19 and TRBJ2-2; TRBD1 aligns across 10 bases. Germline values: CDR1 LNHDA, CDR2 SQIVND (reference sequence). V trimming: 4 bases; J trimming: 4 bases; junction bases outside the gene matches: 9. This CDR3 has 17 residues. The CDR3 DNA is TGTGCCAGTAGTACTAGGGGACAGGGGATGGGCACCGGGGAGCTGTTTTTT. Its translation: CASSTRGQGMGTGELFF.

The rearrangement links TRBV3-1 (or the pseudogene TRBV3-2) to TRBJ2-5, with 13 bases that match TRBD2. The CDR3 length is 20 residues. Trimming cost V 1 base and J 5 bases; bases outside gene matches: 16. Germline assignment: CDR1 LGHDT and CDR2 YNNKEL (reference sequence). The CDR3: CASSQVWTSGSNWVSETQYF. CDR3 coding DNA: TGTGCCAGCAGCCAAGTATGGACTAGCGGGAGTAATTGGGTATCGGAGACCCAGTACTTC.

Here the CDR3 DNA reads TGTGCCAGCAGTCGGGGCAATCAGCCCCAGCATTTT. Translation: CASSRGNQPQHF. The V and J genes are TRBV12-3 or TRBV12-4 and TRBJ1-5; no definite D call. Between the trimmed V and J ends, which lost 5 bases and 2 bases, there was a span of 4 bases. The CDR3 is 12 residues long.

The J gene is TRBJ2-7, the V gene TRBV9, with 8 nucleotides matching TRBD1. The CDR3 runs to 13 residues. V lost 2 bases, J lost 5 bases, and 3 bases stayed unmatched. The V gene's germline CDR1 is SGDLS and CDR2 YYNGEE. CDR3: CASSVAGGDEQYF. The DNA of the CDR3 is TGTGCCAGCAGCGTGGCAGGGGGCGACGAGCAGTACTTC.

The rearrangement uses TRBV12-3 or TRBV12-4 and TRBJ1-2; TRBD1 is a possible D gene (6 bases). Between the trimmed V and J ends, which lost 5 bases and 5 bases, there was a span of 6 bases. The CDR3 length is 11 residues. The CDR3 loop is CASSQGYGYTF. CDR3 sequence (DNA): TGTGCCAGCAGTCAGGGGTATGGCTACACCTTC.

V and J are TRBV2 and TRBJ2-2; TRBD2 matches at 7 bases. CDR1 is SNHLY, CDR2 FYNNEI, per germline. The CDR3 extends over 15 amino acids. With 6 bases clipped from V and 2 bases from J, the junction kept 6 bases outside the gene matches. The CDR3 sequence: CASRPGGSNTGELFF. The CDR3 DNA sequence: TGTGCCAGCAGGCCGGGGGGAAGTAACACCGGGGAGCTGTTTTTT.

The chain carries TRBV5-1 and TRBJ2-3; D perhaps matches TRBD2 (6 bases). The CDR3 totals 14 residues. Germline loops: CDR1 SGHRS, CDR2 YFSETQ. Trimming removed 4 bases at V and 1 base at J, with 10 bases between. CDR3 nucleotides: TGCGCCAGCAGCAGACTAGTCGGCACAGATACGCAGTATTTT. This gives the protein CASSRLVGTDTQYF.

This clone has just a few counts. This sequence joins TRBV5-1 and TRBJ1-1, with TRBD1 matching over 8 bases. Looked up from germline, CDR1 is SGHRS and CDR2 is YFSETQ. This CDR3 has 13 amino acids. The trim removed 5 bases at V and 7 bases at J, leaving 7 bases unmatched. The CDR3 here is CASSPDRVNEAFF. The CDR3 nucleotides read TGCGCCAGCAGTCCGGACAGGGTGAATGAAGCTTTCTTT.

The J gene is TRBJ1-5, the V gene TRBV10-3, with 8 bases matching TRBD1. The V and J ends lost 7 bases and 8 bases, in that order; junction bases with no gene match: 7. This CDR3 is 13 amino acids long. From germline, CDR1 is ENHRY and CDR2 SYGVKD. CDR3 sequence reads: CAINGDRNEPQHF. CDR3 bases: TGTGCCATCAACGGGGACAGGAATGAGCCCCAGCATTTT.

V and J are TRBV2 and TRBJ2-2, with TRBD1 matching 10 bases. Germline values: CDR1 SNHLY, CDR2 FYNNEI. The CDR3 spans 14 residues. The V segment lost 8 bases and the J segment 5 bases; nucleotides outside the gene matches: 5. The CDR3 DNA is TGTGCCAGCGGTTGGACAGGGGGAACCGGGGAGCTGTTTTTT. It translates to CASGWTGGTGELFF. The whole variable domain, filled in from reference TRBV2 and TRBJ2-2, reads EPEVTQTPSHQVTQMGQEVILRCVPISNHLYFYWYRQILGQKVEFLVSFYNNEISEKSEIFDDQFSVERPDGSNFTLKIRSTKLEDSAMYFCASGWTGGTGELFFGEGSRLTVL.

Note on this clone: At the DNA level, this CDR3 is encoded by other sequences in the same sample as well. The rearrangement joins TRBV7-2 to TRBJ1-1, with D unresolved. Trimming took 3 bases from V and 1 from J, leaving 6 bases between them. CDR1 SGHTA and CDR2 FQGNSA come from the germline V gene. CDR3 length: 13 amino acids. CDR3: CASSFAENTEAFF. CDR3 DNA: TGTGCCAGCAGCTTTGCGGAGAACACTGAAGCTTTCTTT.

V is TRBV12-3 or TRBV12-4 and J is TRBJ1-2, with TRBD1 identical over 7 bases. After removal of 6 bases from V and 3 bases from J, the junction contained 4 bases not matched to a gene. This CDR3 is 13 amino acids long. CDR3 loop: CASRSTGDYGYTF. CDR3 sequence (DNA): TGTGCCAGCAGATCAACAGGGGACTATGGCTACACCTTC.

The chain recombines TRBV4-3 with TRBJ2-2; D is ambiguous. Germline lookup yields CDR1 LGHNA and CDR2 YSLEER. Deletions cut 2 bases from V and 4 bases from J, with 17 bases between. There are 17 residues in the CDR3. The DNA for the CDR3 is TGCGCCAGCAGCCAACACCCCCCTGGTGGGCGCACCGGGGAGCTGTTTTTT. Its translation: CASSQHPPGGRTGELFF.

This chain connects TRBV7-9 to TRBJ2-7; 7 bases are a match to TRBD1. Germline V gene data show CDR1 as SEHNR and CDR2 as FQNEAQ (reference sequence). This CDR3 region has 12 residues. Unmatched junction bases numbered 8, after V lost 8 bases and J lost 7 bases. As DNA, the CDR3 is TGTGCCAGCTCTCAAGCAGGGGGTGAGCAGTACTTC. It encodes CASSQAGGEQYF.

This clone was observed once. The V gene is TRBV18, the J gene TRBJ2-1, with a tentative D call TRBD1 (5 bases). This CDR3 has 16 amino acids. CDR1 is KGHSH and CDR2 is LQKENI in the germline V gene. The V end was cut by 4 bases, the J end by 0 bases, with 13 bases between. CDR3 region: CASSRIQGYSYNEQFF. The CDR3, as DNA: TGTGCCAGCTCACGAATCCAGGGTTACTCCTACAATGAGCAGTTCTTC.

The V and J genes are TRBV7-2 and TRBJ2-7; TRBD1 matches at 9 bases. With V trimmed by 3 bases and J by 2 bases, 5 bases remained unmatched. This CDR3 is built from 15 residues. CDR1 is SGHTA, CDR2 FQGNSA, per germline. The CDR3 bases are TGTGCCAGCAGCTTTTCCGGGACAGGGACCTACGAGCAGTACTTC. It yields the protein CASSFSGTGTYEQYF. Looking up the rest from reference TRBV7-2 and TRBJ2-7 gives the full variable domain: GAGVSQSPSNKVTEKGKDVELRCDPISGHTALYWYRQSLGQGLEFLIYFQGNSAPDKSGLPSDRFSAERTGGSVSTLTIQRTQQEDSAVYLCASSFSGTGTYEQYFGPGTRLTVT.

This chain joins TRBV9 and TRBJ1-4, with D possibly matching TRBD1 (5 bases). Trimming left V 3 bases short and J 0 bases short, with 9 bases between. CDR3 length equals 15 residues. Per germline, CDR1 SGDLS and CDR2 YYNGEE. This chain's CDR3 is CASSAQGTTNEKLFF. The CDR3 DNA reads TGTGCCAGCAGCGCCCAGGGAACAACTAATGAAAAACTGTTTTTT.

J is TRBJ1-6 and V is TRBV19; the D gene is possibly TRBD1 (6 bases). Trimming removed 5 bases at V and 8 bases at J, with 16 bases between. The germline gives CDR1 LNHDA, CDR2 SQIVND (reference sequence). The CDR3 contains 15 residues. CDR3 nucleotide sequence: TGTGCCAGTAGTGGTCACAGGGCATACGATTCACCCCTCCACTTT. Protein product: CASSGHRAYDSPLHF.

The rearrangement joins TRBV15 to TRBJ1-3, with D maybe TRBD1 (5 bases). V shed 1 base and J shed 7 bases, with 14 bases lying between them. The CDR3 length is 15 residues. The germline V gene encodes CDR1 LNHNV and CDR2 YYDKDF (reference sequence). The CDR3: CATSRGGRGPNTIYF. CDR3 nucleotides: TGTGCCACCAGCAGAGGGGGGAGGGGCCCGAACACCATATATTTT.

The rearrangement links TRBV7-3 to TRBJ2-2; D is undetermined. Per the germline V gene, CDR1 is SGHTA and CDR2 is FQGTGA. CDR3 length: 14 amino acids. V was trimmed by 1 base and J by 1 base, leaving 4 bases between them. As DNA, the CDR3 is TGTGCCAGCAGCTTAAGCAGGAACACCGGGGAGCTGTTTTTT. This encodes CASSLSRNTGELFF.

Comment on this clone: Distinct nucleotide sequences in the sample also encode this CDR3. The CDR3 sequence is CASSYRGTGELFF. The CDR3 DNA sequence: TGTGCCAGCAGTTACAGAGGTACCGGGGAGCTGTTTTTT. The rearrangement joins TRBV6-2 or TRBV6-3 to TRBJ2-2; no firm D call. CDR1 is MNHEY, CDR2 SVGEGT, per germline. V lost 2 bases to trimming and J lost 5 bases, with 6 bases between them. The CDR3 sequence is 13 residues long.